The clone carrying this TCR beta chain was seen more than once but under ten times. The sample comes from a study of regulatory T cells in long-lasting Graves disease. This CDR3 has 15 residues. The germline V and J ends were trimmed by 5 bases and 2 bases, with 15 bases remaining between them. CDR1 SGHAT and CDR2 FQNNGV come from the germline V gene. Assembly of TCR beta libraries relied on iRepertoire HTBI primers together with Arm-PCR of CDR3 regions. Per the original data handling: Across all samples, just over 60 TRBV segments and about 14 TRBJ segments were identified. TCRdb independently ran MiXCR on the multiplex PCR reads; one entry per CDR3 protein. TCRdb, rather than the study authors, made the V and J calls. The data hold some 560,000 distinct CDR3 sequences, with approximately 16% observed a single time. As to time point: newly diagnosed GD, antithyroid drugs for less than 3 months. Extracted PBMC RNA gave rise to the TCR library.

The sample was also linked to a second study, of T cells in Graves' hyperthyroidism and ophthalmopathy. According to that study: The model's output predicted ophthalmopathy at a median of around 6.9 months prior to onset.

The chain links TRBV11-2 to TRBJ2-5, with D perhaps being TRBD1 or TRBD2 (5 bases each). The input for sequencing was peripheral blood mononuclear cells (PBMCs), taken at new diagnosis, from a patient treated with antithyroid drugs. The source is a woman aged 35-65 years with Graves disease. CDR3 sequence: CASSSPVREQETQYF. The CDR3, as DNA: TGTGCCAGCAGCAGCCCGGTCAGGGAGCAAGAGACCCAGTACTTC.